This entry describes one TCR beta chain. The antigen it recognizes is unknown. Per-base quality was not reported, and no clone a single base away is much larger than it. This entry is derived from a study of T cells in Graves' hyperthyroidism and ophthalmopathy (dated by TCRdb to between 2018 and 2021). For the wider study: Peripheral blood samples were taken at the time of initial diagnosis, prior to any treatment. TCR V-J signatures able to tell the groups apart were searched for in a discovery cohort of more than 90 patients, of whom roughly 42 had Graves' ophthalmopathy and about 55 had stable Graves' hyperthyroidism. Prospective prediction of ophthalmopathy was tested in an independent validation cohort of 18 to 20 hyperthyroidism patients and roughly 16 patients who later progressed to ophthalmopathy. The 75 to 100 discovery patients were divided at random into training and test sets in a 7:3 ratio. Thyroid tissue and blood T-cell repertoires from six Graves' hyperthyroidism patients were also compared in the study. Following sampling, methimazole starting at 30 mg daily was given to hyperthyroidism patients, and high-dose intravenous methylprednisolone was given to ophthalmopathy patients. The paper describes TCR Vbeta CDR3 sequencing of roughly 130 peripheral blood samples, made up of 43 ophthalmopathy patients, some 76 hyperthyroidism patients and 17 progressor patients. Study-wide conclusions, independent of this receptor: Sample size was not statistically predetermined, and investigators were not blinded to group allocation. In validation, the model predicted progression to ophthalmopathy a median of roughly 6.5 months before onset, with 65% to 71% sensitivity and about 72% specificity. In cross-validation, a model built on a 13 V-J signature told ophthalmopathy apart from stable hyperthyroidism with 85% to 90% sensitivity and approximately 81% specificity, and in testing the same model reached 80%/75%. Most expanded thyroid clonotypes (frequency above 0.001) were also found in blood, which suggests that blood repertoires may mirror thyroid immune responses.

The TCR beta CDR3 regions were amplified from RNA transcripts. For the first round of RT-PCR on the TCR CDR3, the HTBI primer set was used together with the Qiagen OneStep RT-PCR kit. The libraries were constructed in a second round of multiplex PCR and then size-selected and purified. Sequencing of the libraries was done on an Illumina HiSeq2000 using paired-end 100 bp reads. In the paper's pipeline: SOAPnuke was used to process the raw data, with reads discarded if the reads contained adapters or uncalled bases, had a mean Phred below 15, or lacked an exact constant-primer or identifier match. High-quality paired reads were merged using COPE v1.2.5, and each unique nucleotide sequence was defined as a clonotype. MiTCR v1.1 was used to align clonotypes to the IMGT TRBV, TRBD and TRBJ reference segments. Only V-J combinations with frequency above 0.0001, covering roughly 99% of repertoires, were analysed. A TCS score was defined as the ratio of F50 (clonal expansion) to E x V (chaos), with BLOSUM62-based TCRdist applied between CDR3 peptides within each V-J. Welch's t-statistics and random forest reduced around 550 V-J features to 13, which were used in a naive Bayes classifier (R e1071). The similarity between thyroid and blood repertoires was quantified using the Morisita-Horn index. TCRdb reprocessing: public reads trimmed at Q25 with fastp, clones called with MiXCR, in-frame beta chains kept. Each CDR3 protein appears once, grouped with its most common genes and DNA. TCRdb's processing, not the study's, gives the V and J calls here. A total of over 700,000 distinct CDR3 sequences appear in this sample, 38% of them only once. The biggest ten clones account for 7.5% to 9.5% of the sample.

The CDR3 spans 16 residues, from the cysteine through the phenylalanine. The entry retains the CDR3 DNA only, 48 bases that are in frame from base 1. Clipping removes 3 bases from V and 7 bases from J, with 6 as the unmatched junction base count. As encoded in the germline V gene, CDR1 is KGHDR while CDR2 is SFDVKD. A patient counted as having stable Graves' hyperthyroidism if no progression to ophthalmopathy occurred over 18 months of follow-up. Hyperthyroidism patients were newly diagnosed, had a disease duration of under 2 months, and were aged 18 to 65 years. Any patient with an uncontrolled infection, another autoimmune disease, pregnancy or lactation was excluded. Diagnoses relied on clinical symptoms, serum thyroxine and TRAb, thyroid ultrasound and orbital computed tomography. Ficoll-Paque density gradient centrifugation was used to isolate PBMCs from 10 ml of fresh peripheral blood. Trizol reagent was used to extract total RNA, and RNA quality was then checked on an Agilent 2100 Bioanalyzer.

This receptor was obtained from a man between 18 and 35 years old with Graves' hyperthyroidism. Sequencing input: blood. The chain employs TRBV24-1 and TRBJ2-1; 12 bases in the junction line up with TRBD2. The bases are TGTGCCACCAGTGATGCGACTAGCGGGAGCTTAAATGAGCAGTTCTTC. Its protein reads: CATSDATSGSLNEQFF.